The 7 T cell receptor beta chains presented below share a single source sample, sequenced in a study of human CD8 memory T cell subsets. The study classified TPEX cells as CCR7+ PD-1+ TIGIT+ early memory CD8+ T cells bearing exhausted-like traits. Libraries for TCR beta were constructed using UMI-labeled 5' RACE. TCRdb re-called the 5' RACE reads; every CDR3 protein appears as one record, without DNA. This sample's table has fewer than 9,500 distinct CDR3 sequences. The sequencing input was CD8+ T cells from PBMCs. These receptors were obtained from a human donor in good health.

The V and J genes are TRBV4-2 and TRBJ1-5. The CDR3 sequence is 15 residues long. Germline CDR1 and CDR2: LGHNA and YNFKEQ. The chain's CDR3 is CASSQGRSAYQPQHF.

The chain uses TRBV4-1 and TRBJ1-5. Germline CDR1 is MGHRA and CDR2 is YSYEKL. The CDR3 has 15 residues. The CDR3: CASSQERFPNQPQHF.

This chain joins TRBV9 and TRBJ2-3; the TRBD2 assignment by TCRdb is unverifiable without DNA. This CDR3 comprises 16 residues. Germline V gives CDR1 SGDLS, CDR2 YYNGEE. CDR3 region: CASSAPTSGGEDTQYF.

The chain combines TRBV29-1 with TRBJ1-5; TCRdb's D gene call, TRBD1, goes unchecked for lack of DNA. Germline-derived CDR1 and CDR2 are SQVTM and ANQGSEA. This CDR3 has 15 amino acids. CDR3 in amino acids: CREKTRDSFNQPQHF.

The chain is built from TRBV7-9 and TRBJ2-5; TCRdb reports TRBD1, a call that lacks DNA to check it against. Germline V gene sequence: CDR1 SEHNR, CDR2 FQNEAQ (reference sequence). This CDR3 is 15 amino acids long. CDR3 region: CASSLVVRGQETQYF.

The chain has TRBV27 and TRBJ2-1. Germline V gene data show CDR1 as MNHEY and CDR2 as SMNVEV (reference sequence). This CDR3 contains 13 residues. CDR3 residues: CASRDSSYNEQFF.

V is TRBV5-1 and J is TRBJ2-7; the D gene TCRdb calls, TRBD1, cannot be checked with no DNA. The CDR3 extends over 13 amino acids. Germline V CDR1 and CDR2: SGHRS, YFSETQ. The CDR3 loop is CASSTGTGVEQYF.